A selection of T cell receptor beta chains follows, all from one sample in a study of PD-1 blockade in classical Hodgkin lymphoma. Measured with immunoSEQ multiplex PCR; TCRdb has only the in-frame clones, and not every one. The sample contains 100,000 to 120,000 clones, about nine tenths of which appear only once. Sequencing used peripheral blood mononuclear cells (PBMCs), obtained before the fourth cycle of nivolumab. Every receptor here comes from a human donor with classical Hodgkin lymphoma. The CDR3 runs from the conserved cysteine through the conserved F or W. The D gene is left open where the match is weak. Size values are once, few and many counts, or a class for expanded clones, and some rows have none.

j_call,clone_size,v_call,d_call,cdr3_nt,cdr3_aa
TRBJ2-3,-,TRBV30,-,TGTGCCTGGAGTACAGATACGCAGTATTTT,CAWSTDTQYF
TRBJ2-7,-,TRBV14,TRBD2,TGTGCCAGCGCTGCTAGCGGGAGGGCCTCTTACGAGCAGTACTTC,CASAASGRASYEQYF
TRBJ1-3,-,TRBV5-1,-,TGCGCCAGCAGCTCGGGGACGGGAAGCTCTGGAAACACCATATATTTT,CASSSGTGSSGNTIYF
TRBJ2-3,-,TRBV7-9,TRBD2,TGTGCCAGCAGCTTAAAACGGCGGGGGACTAGCGGCACAGATACGCAGTATTTT,CASSLKRRGTSGTDTQYF
TRBJ1-2,-,TRBV5-6,-,TGTGCCAGCAGGACGGGGTGGAACTATGGCTACACCTTC,CASRTGWNYGYTF
TRBJ1-2,-,TRBV16,-,TGTGCCAGCAGCCTACCGACCGGACGTGGATGGTATGGCTACACCTTC,CASSLPTGRGWYGYTF
TRBJ2-5,-,TRBV15,-,TGTGCCACCAGCAGAGATAACCCCGGGAGAAGAGAGACCCAGTACTTC,CATSRDNPGRRETQYF
TRBJ2-7,-,TRBV23-1,TRBD2,TGCGCCAGCAGTCAATCGAACAGGGGGACTAGCGGGAGGTTCTACGAGCAGTACTTC,CASSQSNRGTSGRFYEQYF
TRBJ1-5,-,TRBV5-1,-,TGCGCCAGCAGCTTGGTAGGGGGTCGCCAGCCCCAGCATTTT,CASSLVGGRQPQHF
TRBJ2-7,-,TRBV5-6,-,TGTGCCAGCAGCTCCCCAGGAGGGAGATCCTACGAGCAGTACTTC,CASSSPGGRSYEQYF
TRBJ2-5,-,TRBV23-1,TRBD1,TGCGCCAGCAGTTGGGGGCAGGGGGCTTGGGAGACCCAGTACTTC,CASSWGQGAWETQYF
TRBJ1-2,-,TRBV28,-,TGTGCCAGCGAATCTTCAGGTGGCAGGGTGAATGGCTACACCTTC,CASESSGGRVNGYTF
TRBJ2-2,-,TRBV7-4,TRBD1,TGTGCCAGCAGCAATACAGGGGAAGGACAGCTAGGAACCGGGGAGCTGTTTTTT,CASSNTGEGQLGTGELFF
TRBJ1-5,-,TRBV10-3,-,TGTGCCATCAGTGAAATCGAAGGACCCCAGCATTTT,CAISEIEGPQHF
TRBJ1-5,few,TRBV18,-,TGTGCCAGCTCACAGGGGTTGAATCAGCCCCAGCATTTT,CASSQGLNQPQHF
TRBJ1-5,few,TRBV4-3,-,TGCGCCAGCAGCCAAGATCGGGAGGGGAATCAGCCCCAGCATTTT,CASSQDREGNQPQHF
TRBJ2-5,-,TRBV2,TRBD2,TGTGCCAGCAGTTGGGAAACTAGCGGGAGGGCCCCGGAGACCCAGTACTTC,CASSWETSGRAPETQYF
TRBJ2-1,-,TRBV27,-,TGTGCCAGCAGTTTCAGGGACGGCAATGAGCAGTTCTTC,CASSFRDGNEQFF
TRBJ2-7,-,TRBV19,TRBD2,TGTGCCAGTAGTATGGGACTAGCGGGAGCGTACGAGCAGTACTTC,CASSMGLAGAYEQYF
TRBJ2-3,-,TRBV5-1,-,TGCGCCAGCAGCCAAGAGGTTTCGGGGGGCACAGATACGCAGTATTTT,CASSQEVSGGTDTQYF
TRBJ1-3,-,TRBV6-5,-,TGTGCCAGCAGTTTAGGTTACTCTGGAAACACCATATATTTT,CASSLGYSGNTIYF
TRBJ1-2,-,TRBV5-4,TRBD1,TGTGCCAGCAGCTTCTCCAGGGGGGCTGGCTACACCTTC,CASSFSRGAGYTF
TRBJ1-1,-,TRBV19,-,TGTGCCAGTAGTTATGAGCACCACACTGAAGCTTTCTTT,CASSYEHHTEAFF
TRBJ2-1,once,TRBV21-1,-,TGTGCCAGCGGCCTAATCAATGAGCAGTTCTTC,CASGLINEQFF
TRBJ2-1,-,TRBV9,-,TGTGCCAGCAGCGACGGGACCAATTACAATGAGCAGTTCTTC,CASSDGTNYNEQFF
TRBJ1-1,few,TRBV4-2,-,TGTGCCAGCAGCCCTTTAGGGGACACTGAAGCTTTCTTT,CASSPLGDTEAFF
TRBJ2-7,-,TRBV7-2,-,TGTGCCAGCAGCGCAAGGCTGGGGGGCGGGATGTTCGAGCAGTACTTC,CASSARLGGGMFEQYF
TRBJ2-5,-,TRBV4-2,-,TGTGCCAGCAGCCAAGAGACAGTGCCAAACACCGGCGGGGAGACCCAGTACTTC,CASSQETVPNTGGETQYF
TRBJ2-5,-,TRBV7-2,-,TGTGCCAGCAGCTTATGGCAGGGTGAAGAGACCCAGTACTTC,CASSLWQGEETQYF
TRBJ2-2,-,TRBV4-2,-,TGTGCCAGCAGCCACTCTTCGGCGGGAAACACCGGGGAGCTGTTTTTT,CASSHSSAGNTGELFF
TRBJ2-4,-,TRBV5-4,-,TGTGCCAGCAGCGGTACCAAAGGGGACATTCAGTACTTC,CASSGTKGDIQYF
TRBJ2-7,-,TRBV28,TRBD1,TGTGCCAGCAGCTTAATGGACAGGGGGAACTACGAGCAGTACTTC,CASSLMDRGNYEQYF
TRBJ2-5,-,TRBV28,TRBD2,TGTGCCAGCAGGATCAGCGGGAGGGAGACCCAGTACTTC,CASRISGRETQYF
TRBJ2-1,-,TRBV18,TRBD2,TGTGCCAGCTCACCCATTGCTAGCGGGGGAACCCACAATGAGCAGTTCTTC,CASSPIASGGTHNEQFF
TRBJ2-2,once,TRBV28,-,TGTGCCAGCAGCGGTGCGGAGGCAAGGAACACCGGGGAGCTGTTTTTT,CASSGAEARNTGELFF
TRBJ2-5,-,TRBV2,-,TGTGCCAGCAGTGAATGGGAGACCCAGTACTTC,CASSEWETQYF
TRBJ2-5,-,TRBV5-5,TRBD2,TGTGCCAGCAGCTTGGTGGCGGGAGCCGGGGAGACCCAGTACTTC,CASSLVAGAGETQYF
TRBJ2-3,-,TRBV7-2,TRBD2,TGTGCCAGCAGCTCTCCCGGGACTAGCGGGAGAGGTGGTACGCAGTATTTT,CASSSPGTSGRGGTQYF
TRBJ2-3,-,TRBV15,TRBD1,TGTGCCACCAGCAGTAAGGGGGCGCCCCGGGCGTTTGATACGCAGTATTTT,CATSSKGAPRAFDTQYF
TRBJ2-1,-,TRBV11-2,TRBD2,TGTGCCAGCAGCATAAGACTAGCGGGCGAACGGGGGAATGAGCAGTTCTTC,CASSIRLAGERGNEQFF
TRBJ1-1,-,TRBV27,TRBD1,TGTGCCAGCAACCGGGACAGGGGCATGAACACTGAAGCTTTCTTT,CASNRDRGMNTEAFF